This T cell receptor (beta chain) was sequenced in a study of beta chain features in type 1 diabetes. This CDR3 is 11 amino acids long. Germline lookup yields CDR1 SGHTA and CDR2 FQGNSA. cDNA synthesis used the whole RNA isolate, giving expressed TCRB sequences. Profiling relied on immunoSEQ multiplex PCR, and the TCRdb table lists in-frame clones only, not all of them. The data contain under 95,000 clones, 30% to 35% of them singletons. Every sorted population was more than 95% pure. A remark on this clone: An end of the junction does not agree with germline; a read error may underlie this.

This chain uses TRBV7-2 with TRBJ2-7; TRBD2 agrees at 11 bases. The specimen was stem cell memory CD4+ T cells from blood. The sequence was obtained from a woman in her late teens or twenties in good health. The CDR3 loop reads CASSLAGGQYF. The CDR3 coding sequence is TGTGCCAGCAGCCTAGCGGGGGGGCAGTACTTC.